The TCR beta chain described here comes from a study of blood T cell repertoires in COVID-19. At the level of the study: COVID-19 samples, acute and convalescent, were from the United States, Italy and Spain. PBMCs, B-cell-depleted T cells, or T cells provided the cDNA or gDNA that made up the material.

In the original analysis: It was from reference gene primer amplification that nucleated cell counts were estimated. TCRdb keeps only in-frame clones here, not all; method: immunoSEQ multiplex PCR. That table gives V, J and clone size, and the DNA gave D and trimming. Here the sample spans approximately 670,000 clones, around 89% being singletons. What was sequenced was peripheral blood. This clonotype originated in a woman under 30 with acute or convalescent COVID-19.

CDR3 sequence reads: CASMEDVPSNQPQHF. Written as DNA, the CDR3 is TGTGCCAGCATGGAGGATGTTCCCAGCAATCAGCCCCAGCATTTT. The chain has TRBV6-5 and TRBJ1-5; D ambiguous. V lost 7 bases to trimming and J lost 1 base, with 14 bases between them. This CDR3 is built from 15 residues. CDR1 MNHEY and CDR2 SVGAGI come from the germline V gene.